This passage covers 26 T cell receptor beta chains from one sample sequenced in a study of T cells in Graves' hyperthyroidism and ophthalmopathy (dated by TCRdb to between 2019 and 2020). Library generation was performed with multiplex PCR. Sequencing instrument: Illumina HiSeq 2000. TCR beta CDR3 regions were amplified from RNA transcripts. The first round of RT-PCR for the TCR CDR3 was performed with the HTBI primer set and the Qiagen OneStep RT-PCR kit. The public reads were reanalyzed by TCRdb: fastp trimming at Q25, MiXCR alignment, in-frame beta chains only. Every entry covers one CDR3 protein and lists the most common genes and DNA from its rows. This sample has around 660,000 distinct CDR3 sequences in its table, and approximately 42% of those were observed once. About 7.7% of the sample rests with the top ten. The material sequenced was peripheral blood or thyroid tissue (not recorded which). The receptors were gathered from an adult man with Graves' disease, either hyperthyroidism or ophthalmopathy (not recorded which).

The CDR3: CSARGSQGEYYGYTF. In nucleotides, the CDR3 is TGCAGTGCTAGAGGGAGTCAGGGGGAATACTATGGCTACACCTTC. The V call is TRBV20-1, the J call TRBJ1-2; 7 nucleotides align to TRBD1. Germline V gene lookup returns CDR1 DFQATT and CDR2 SNEGSKA (reference sequence). The V and J ends lost 1 base and 3 bases, in that order; junction bases with no gene match: 8. The CDR3 has 15 residues.

This clonotype was seen ten or more times. This chain joins TRBV19 and TRBJ1-4, with 7 bases identical to TRBD1. The J segment lost 2 bases and the V segment lost 5 bases, leaving 5 bases of the junction unmatched. The CDR3 has 15 residues. Germline CDR1 reads LNHDA; CDR2 reads SQIVND (reference sequence). Written as DNA, the CDR3 is TGTGCCAGTAGTTTGGAGGGGGCGACTAATGAAAAACTGTTTTTT. This translates into CASSLEGATNEKLFF.

The chain links TRBV10-3 to TRBJ2-7, with a possible D match to TRBD1 (5 bases). Germline assignment: CDR1 ENHRY and CDR2 SYGVKD. The CDR3 covers 14 residues. Trimming removed 7 bases from V and 6 bases from J, with 19 bases in between. The CDR3 loop reads CAITGRLPGCEQYF. CDR3 nucleotide sequence: TGTGCCATCACCGGCCGCCTCCCAGGGTGCGAGCAGTACTTC.

This clonotype was detected only a few times. This chain joins TRBV12-3 or TRBV12-4 and TRBJ1-6; TRBD1 matches 7 bases. The CDR3 contains 16 residues. Germline trimming cut 5 bases from V and 13 bases from J; bases unmatched to any gene: 17. DNA of the CDR3: TGTGCCAGCAGTGAAGCGCTTATACAGGGGCGGAATCCCCTCCACTTT. It is translated as CASSEALIQGRNPLHF.

The V and J genes are TRBV2 and TRBJ2-2; no definite D call. This CDR3 region has 14 residues. In germline, CDR1 is SNHLY, CDR2 FYNNEI. Between the trimmed V and J ends, which lost 5 bases and 6 bases, there was a span of 13 bases. CDR3 protein: CASSYEAAPGELFF. CDR3 nucleotides: TGTGCCAGCAGTTACGAGGCTGCGCCCGGGGAGCTGTTTTTT.

This clonotype appeared many times. The chain couples TRBV24-1 to TRBJ1-5; D is unresolved. V was cut by 5 bases and J by 1 base, with 8 bases left in between. In germline, CDR1 is KGHDR, CDR2 SFDVKD. The CDR3 totals 14 residues. CDR3 coding DNA: TGTGCCACCAGTGGCCATTTGAGCAATCAGCCCCAGCATTTT. Protein sequence: CATSGHLSNQPQHF.

This clonotype has only one observation. The rearrangement uses TRBV7-9 and TRBJ1-1; D unclear. Germline CDR1 SEHNR, CDR2 FQNEAQ (reference sequence). The V end lost 4 bases, the J end lost 1 base, and 16 bases lay between the germline ends. The CDR3 covers 16 residues. Here the CDR3 DNA reads TGTGCCAGCAGCTCGACCGGTTCGGGCGGGAACACTGAAGCTTTCTTT. Translating it yields CASSSTGSGGNTEAFF.

V gene TRBV4-2 combines with J gene TRBJ2-7; weak D call: TRBD1 (5 bases). The CDR3 is 13 residues long. Germline V gives CDR1 LGHNA, CDR2 YNFKEQ. Trimming removed 4 bases from V and 7 bases from J, with 14 bases in between. CDR3 sequence reads: CASSLPGSGEQYF. CDR3 nucleotides: TGTGCCAGCAGCCTCCCAGGGTCCGGGGAGCAGTACTTC.

The table lists this clonotype with many counts. The rearrangement links TRBV12-3 or TRBV12-4 to TRBJ1-5, with D tentatively TRBD1 (6 bases). The CDR3 runs 15 residues. The germline V and J ends were trimmed by 5 bases and 1 base, with 12 bases remaining between them. The CDR3 DNA follows: TGTGCCAGCAGTCAAGACAGGTTGAGCAATCAGCCCCAGCATTTT. It yields the protein CASSQDRLSNQPQHF.

The chain carries TRBV5-4 and TRBJ1-1, with TRBD1 matching over 8 bases. The V gene end was trimmed by 6 bases and the J gene end by 5 bases; junction bases not matched to a gene: 9. The CDR3 loop spans 14 amino acids. Germline assignment: CDR1 SGHNT and CDR2 YYREEE (reference sequence). The CDR3 sequence: CASTISGGATEAFF. DNA of the CDR3: TGTGCCAGCACAATCTCAGGGGGCGCAACTGAAGCTTTCTTT. Together with reference TRBV5-4 and TRBJ1-1, the CDR3 gives the full variable domain: ETGVTQSPTHLIKTRGQQVTLRCSSQSGHNTVSWYQQALGQGPQFIFQYYREEENGRGNFPPRFSGLQFPNYSSELNVNALELDDSALYLCASTISGGATEAFFGQGTRLTVV.

The chain recombines TRBV29-1 with TRBJ1-2; TRBD1 aligns across 8 bases. CDR3 length: 13 amino acids. V was pared by 4 bases and J by 7 bases, with 8 bases of the junction left unmatched. Per the germline V gene, CDR1 is SQVTM and CDR2 is ANQGSEA. CDR3 DNA sequence: TGCAGCGTTGGGAGACAGGGGAGCAGTGGCTACACCTTC. Its protein is CSVGRQGSSGYTF.

Comment on this clonotype: The junction departs from germline at one end; a sequencing error may be responsible. V gene TRBV19 combines with J gene TRBJ1-5; 11 bases match TRBD1. Germline CDR1 LNHDA, CDR2 SQIVND (reference sequence). The CDR3 length is 15 residues. Here the CDR3 DNA reads TGTGCCAGTAGTGCCTGGACAGGGGGCAATCAGTCCCAGCATTTT. This encodes CASSAWTGGNQSQHF. Variable domain in full (rest from reference TRBV19 and TRBJ1-5): DGGITQSPKYLFRKEGQNVTLSCEQNLNHDAMYWYRQDPGQGLRLIYYSQIVNDFQKGDIAEGYSVSREKKESFPLTVTSAQKNPTAFYLCASSAWTGGNQSQHFGDGTRLSIL.

J is TRBJ1-2 and V is TRBV12-3 or TRBV12-4; D is uncertain. Trimming cost V 3 bases and J 4 bases, with 21 bases left between them. This CDR3 has 17 residues. CDR3 sequence reads: CASSLSGTDLLGYGYTF. The CDR3 DNA reads as TGTGCCAGCAGTTTGTCCGGAACAGACCTCTTGGGCTATGGCTACACCTTC.

The chain couples TRBV25-1 to TRBJ2-5; 9 bases are shared with TRBD1. The CDR3 is 16 residues long. Germline V CDR1 and CDR2: MGHDK, SYGVNS. V lost 6 bases, J lost 0 bases, and 8 bases stayed unmatched. For the CDR3, the DNA is TGTGCCAGCAGCCCGGGACAGGGTCGGTACCAAGAGACCCAGTACTTC. Its protein is CASSPGQGRYQETQYF.

The rearrangement joins TRBV7-9 to TRBJ1-2, with TRBD1 matching over 7 bases. Trimming at V came to 4 bases and at J to 8 bases, leaving 10 bases not matched to a gene. The CDR3 runs 14 residues. Germline V gene lookup returns CDR1 SEHNR and CDR2 FQNEAQ (reference sequence). The CDR3 DNA sequence: TGTGCCAGCAGCTGGTGGACAGGCGCGTTGGGCTACACCTTC. As protein: CASSWWTGALGYTF. Full variable domain (rest looked up from reference TRBV7-9 and TRBJ1-2): DTGVSQNPRHKITKRGQNVTFRCDPISEHNRLYWYRQTLGQGPEFLTYFQNEAQLEKSRLLSDRFSAERPKGSFSTLEIQRTEQGDSAMYLCASSWWTGALGYTFGSGTRLTVV.

This chain connects TRBV5-1 to TRBJ2-7, with D tentatively TRBD1 (5 bases). V was clipped by 1 base and J by 3 bases, with 11 bases between them. The germline V gene has CDR1 SGHRS and CDR2 YFSETQ. CDR3 length equals 14 residues. CDR3 in DNA: TGCGCCAGCAGCTTGAACAGGTTGAACTACGAGCAGTACTTC. Encoded protein: CASSLNRLNYEQYF.

This clonotype appeared many times. The chain couples TRBV7-9 to TRBJ1-1; unclear D gene. CDR1 is SEHNR, CDR2 FQNEAQ, per germline (reference sequence). Deletions cut 3 bases from V and 3 bases from J, with 11 bases between. This CDR3 contains 14 residues. CDR3 amino acids: CASSFLSIDTEAFF. CDR3 coding DNA: TGTGCCAGCAGCTTCTTGAGTATAGACACTGAAGCTTTCTTT.

The V and J genes are TRBV7-2 and TRBJ1-1; D is unresolved. CDR1 is SGHTA, CDR2 FQGNSA, per germline. The CDR3 loop spans 13 amino acids. With 2 bases removed from V and 8 bases from J, the gap between germline ends came to 12 bases. For the CDR3, the DNA is TGTGCCAGCAGCTTAAGGAGATCCGCGGAAGCTTTCTTT. This encodes CASSLRRSAEAFF.

The genes are TRBV9 and TRBJ1-1; 9 bases are a match to TRBD1. The DNA end is more similar to TRBJ1-3, so the J call may be wrong. CDR3 length: 17 residues. Germline V gene sequence: CDR1 SGDLS, CDR2 YYNGEE. The DNA of the CDR3 is TGTGCCAGCAGCGCCGAGGGACAGGGAGGTTTTGGAAACACCATATATTTT. Its translation: CASSAEGQGGFGNTIYF.

Comments on this clonotype: Given a much more abundant clone one base away, this may be a read error. The chain carries TRBV10-3 and TRBJ1-1, with D maybe TRBD1 (5 bases). The CDR3 is made up of 14 amino acids. Germline CDR1 and CDR2: ENHRY and SYGVKD. The CDR3, as DNA: TGTGCCATCAGTGAAAGGCAGGATGGGACTGCAGCTTTCTTT. This codes for CAISERQDGTAAFF.

This clonotype was observed at least ten times. The chain recombines TRBV9 with TRBJ2-5; 9 bases map to TRBD2. In germline, CDR1 is SGDLS, CDR2 YYNGEE. V lost 3 bases and J lost 2; bases outside the gene matches: 8. The CDR3 runs to 16 residues. The CDR3 sequence is CASSAGSSGGQETQYF. CDR3 DNA: TGTGCCAGCAGCGCAGGCAGTAGCGGGGGACAAGAGACCCAGTACTTC.

This chain uses TRBV19 with TRBJ2-7; 7 nucleotides match TRBD2. Germline trimming cut 5 bases from V and 2 bases from J; bases unmatched to any gene: 6. Germline values: CDR1 LNHDA, CDR2 SQIVND (reference sequence). The CDR3 consists of 14 residues. CDR3 DNA: TGTGCCAGTAGTGAGTTCGGGGGGACCTACGAGCAGTACTTC. This gives the protein CASSEFGGTYEQYF.

V and J are TRBV7-2 and TRBJ1-1; no clear D gene. V lost 10 bases and J lost 6, with 15 bases in between. CDR1 is SGHTA, CDR2 FQGNSA, per germline. CDR3 length equals 12 residues. The CDR3 DNA follows: TGTGCCATCAGTTACCTGGGGTCTGAAGCTTTCTTT. Residues: CAISYLGSEAFF.

V and J are TRBV7-6 and TRBJ1-5; the match to TRBD1 covers 7 bases. The CDR3 is 16 amino acids. Germline V lookup: CDR1 SGHVS, CDR2 FNYEAQ. V dropped 5 bases and J dropped 7; count of bases not matched to a gene: 14. The CDR3 DNA is TGTGCCAGCAGCCAACAGACAGGGAGCGGGGGACAGCCCCAGCATTTT. Its protein is CASSQQTGSGGQPQHF.

V gene TRBV7-9 combines with J gene TRBJ1-5; D not certain. Trimming took off 6 bases at V and 2 bases at J, with 11 bases between the two ends. The length of the CDR3 is 14 residues. Germline CDR1 reads SEHNR; CDR2 reads FQNEAQ (reference sequence). DNA of the CDR3: TGTGCCAGCAGTTCCCAAACGGGCAATCAGCCCCAGCATTTT. Amino acids: CASSSQTGNQPQHF.

The CDR3 is CASSEQTNSYEQYF. The CDR3 DNA reads as TGTGCCAGCAGTGAACAGACGAACTCCTACGAGCAGTACTTC. The chain recombines TRBV2 with TRBJ2-7; D is unresolved. V was pared by 2 bases and J by 0 bases, with 8 bases between. The CDR3 has 14 residues. CDR1 SNHLY and CDR2 FYNNEI come from the germline V gene.